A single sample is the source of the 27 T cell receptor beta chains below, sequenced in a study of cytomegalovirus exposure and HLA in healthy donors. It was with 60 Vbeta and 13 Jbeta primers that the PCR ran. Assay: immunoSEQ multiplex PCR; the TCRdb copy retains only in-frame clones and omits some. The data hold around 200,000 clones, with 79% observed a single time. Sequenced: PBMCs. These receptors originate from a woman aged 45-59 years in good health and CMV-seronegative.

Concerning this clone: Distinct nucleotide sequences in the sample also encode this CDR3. In DNA, the CDR3 is TGTGCCAGCAGTCGGGATAGGGTCGTGGACACCATATATTTT. It specifies CASSRDRVVDTIYF. This chain connects TRBV28 to TRBJ1-3; no clear D gene. The V and J ends lost 5 bases and 8 bases respectively, with 16 bases between them. The CDR3 sequence is 14 residues long. Germline values: CDR1 MDHEN, CDR2 SYDVKM. Drawing the rest from reference TRBV28 and TRBJ1-3, the complete variable domain is DVKVTQSSRYLVKRTGEKVFLECVQDMDHENMFWYRQDPGLGLRLIYFSYDVKMKEKGDIPEGYSVSREKKERFSLILESASTNQTSMYLCASSRDRVVDTIYFGEGSWLTVV.

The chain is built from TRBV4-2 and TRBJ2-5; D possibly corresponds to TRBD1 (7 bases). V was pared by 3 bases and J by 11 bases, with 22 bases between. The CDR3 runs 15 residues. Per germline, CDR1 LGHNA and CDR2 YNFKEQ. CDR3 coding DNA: TGTGCCAGCAGCCAGGGGGGACAGCCCCCGGGTGAGCAGTACTTC. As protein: CASSQGGQPPGEQYF.

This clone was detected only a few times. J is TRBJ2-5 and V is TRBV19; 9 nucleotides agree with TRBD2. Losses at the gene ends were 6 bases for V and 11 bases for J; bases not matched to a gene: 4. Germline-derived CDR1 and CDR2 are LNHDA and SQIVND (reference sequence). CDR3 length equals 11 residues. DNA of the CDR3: TGTGCCAGTAGGGGCAGCGGGAGGCAGTACTTC. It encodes CASRGSGRQYF.

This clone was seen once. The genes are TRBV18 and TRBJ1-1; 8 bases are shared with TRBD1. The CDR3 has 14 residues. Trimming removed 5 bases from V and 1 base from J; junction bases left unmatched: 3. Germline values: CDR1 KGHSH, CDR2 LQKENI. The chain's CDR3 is CASSIDRGNTEAFF. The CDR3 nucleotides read TGTGCCAGCTCAATCGACAGGGGGAACACTGAAGCTTTCTTT.

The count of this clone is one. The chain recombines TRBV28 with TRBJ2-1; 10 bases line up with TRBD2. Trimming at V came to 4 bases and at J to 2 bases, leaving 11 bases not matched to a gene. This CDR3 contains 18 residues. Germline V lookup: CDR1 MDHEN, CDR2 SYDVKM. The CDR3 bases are TGTGCCAGCAGTTCCCCTTTTTTTAGCGGGGGGACCTACAATGAGCAGTTCTTC. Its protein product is CASSSPFFSGGTYNEQFF.

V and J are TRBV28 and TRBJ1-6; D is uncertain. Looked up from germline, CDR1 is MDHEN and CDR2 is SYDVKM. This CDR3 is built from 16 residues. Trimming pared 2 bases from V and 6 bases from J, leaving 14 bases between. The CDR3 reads CASSLNEALLNSPLHF. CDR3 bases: TGTGCCAGCAGTTTAAACGAGGCGCTGCTTAATTCACCCCTCCACTTT.

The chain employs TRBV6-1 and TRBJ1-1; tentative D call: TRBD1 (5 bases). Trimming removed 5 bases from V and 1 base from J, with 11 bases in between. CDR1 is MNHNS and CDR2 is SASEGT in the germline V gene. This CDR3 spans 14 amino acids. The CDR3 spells CASSKTTGNTEAFF. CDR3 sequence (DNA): TGTGCCAGCAGTAAAACAACAGGGAACACTGAAGCTTTCTTT.

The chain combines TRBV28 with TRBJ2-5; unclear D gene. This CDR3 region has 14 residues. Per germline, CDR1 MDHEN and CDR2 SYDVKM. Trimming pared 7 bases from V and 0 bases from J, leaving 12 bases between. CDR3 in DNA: TGTGCCAGCACCTCAAACAGATACCAAGAGACCCAGTACTTC. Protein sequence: CASTSNRYQETQYF.

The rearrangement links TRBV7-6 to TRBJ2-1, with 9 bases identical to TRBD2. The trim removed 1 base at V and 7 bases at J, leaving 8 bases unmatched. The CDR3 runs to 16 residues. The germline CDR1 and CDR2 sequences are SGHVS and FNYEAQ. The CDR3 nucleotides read TGTGCCAGCAGCTTAGGGACGGCTAGCGGGAAGAATGAGCAGTTCTTC. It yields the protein CASSLGTASGKNEQFF. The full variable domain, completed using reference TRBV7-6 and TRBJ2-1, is GAGVSQSPRYKVTKRGQDVALRCDPISGHVSLYWYRQALGQGPEFLTYFNYEAQQDKSGLPNDRFSAERPEGSISTLTIQRTEQRDSAMYRCASSLGTASGKNEQFFGPGTRLTVL.

CDR3 sequence: CASSPGASGGAIETQYF. Here the CDR3 DNA reads TGTGCCAGCAGCCCCGGTGCTAGCGGGGGGGCGATCGAGACCCAGTACTTC. The rearrangement uses TRBV9 and TRBJ2-5; 12 bases agree with TRBD2. The CDR3 extends over 17 amino acids. Germline V gives CDR1 SGDLS, CDR2 YYNGEE. Trimming at V came to 4 bases and at J to 5 bases, leaving 12 bases not matched to a gene.

The CDR3 DNA is TGTGCCAGCAGCTTGGGAGGGAGTGGTGATACGCAGTATTTT. This gives the protein CASSLGGSGDTQYF. The gene calls are TRBV5-5 and TRBJ2-3; D possibly corresponds to TRBD2 (5 bases). The CDR3 sequence is 14 residues long. Germline-derived CDR1 and CDR2 are SGHKS and YYEKEE (reference sequence). V was cut by 0 bases and J by 6 bases, with 11 bases left in between.

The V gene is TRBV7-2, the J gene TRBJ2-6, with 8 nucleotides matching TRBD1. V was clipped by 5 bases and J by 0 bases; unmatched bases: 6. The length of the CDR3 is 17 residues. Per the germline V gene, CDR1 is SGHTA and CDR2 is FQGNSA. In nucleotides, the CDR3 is TGTGCCAGCAGCAGGACAGGGAGTCGCTCTGGGGCCAACGTCCTGACTTTC. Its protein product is CASSRTGSRSGANVLTF.

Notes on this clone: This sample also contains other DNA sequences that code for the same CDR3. CDR3 in amino acids: CASSLGGPQETQYF. As DNA, the CDR3 is TGCGCCAGCAGCTTGGGAGGCCCCCAAGAGACCCAGTACTTC. The chain combines TRBV5-1 with TRBJ2-5; D call uncertain. V lost 0 bases, J lost 1 base, and 7 bases lay in between. The CDR3 contains 14 residues. CDR1 and CDR2 (germline): SGHRS, YFSETQ.

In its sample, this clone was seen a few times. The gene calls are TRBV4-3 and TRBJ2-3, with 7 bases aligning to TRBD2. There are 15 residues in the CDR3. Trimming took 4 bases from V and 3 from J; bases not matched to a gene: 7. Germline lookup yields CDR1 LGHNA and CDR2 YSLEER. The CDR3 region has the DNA TGCGCCAGCAGCCCCGGGGGGTCCGCGACAGATACGCAGTATTTT. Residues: CASSPGGSATDTQYF.

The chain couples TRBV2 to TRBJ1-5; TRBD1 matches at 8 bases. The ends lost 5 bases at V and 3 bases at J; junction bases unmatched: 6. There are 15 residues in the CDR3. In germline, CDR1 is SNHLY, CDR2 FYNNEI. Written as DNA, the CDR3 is TGTGCCAGCAGTCGGACAGGGTTACTCAATCAGCCCCAGCATTTT. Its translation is CASSRTGLLNQPQHF.

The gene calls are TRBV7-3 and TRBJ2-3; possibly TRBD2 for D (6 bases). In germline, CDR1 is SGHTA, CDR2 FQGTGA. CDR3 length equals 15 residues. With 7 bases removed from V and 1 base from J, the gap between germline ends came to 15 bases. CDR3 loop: CASTLTSHGTDTQYF. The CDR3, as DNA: TGTGCCAGCACCCTGACTAGTCACGGCACAGATACGCAGTATTTT.

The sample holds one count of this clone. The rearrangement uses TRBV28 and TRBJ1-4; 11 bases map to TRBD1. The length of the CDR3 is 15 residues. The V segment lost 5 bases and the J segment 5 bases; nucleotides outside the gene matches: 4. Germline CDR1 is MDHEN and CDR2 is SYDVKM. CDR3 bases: TGTGCCAGCAGTCTCGGGACAGGGGGAAATGAAAAACTGTTTTTT. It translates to CASSLGTGGNEKLFF.

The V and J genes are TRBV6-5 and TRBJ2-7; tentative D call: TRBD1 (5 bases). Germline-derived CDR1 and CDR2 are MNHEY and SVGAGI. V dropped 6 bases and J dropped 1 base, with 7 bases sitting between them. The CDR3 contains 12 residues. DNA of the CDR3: TGTGCCAGCAGGACAGATTCCTACGAGCAGTACTTC. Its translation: CASRTDSYEQYF.

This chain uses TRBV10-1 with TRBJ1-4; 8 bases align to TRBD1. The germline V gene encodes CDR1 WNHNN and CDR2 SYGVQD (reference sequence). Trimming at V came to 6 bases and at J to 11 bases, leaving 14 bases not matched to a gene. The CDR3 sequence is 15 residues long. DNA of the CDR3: TGCGCCAGCAGCGCTGGGACAGGCGACATGGGGAAACTGTTTTTT. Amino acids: CASSAGTGDMGKLFF.

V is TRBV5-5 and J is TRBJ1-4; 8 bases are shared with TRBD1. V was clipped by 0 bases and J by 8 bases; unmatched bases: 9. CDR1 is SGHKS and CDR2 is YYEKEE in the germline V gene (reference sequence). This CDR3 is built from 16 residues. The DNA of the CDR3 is TGTGCCAGCAGCTTGGCCGGGCAGGGGGCTTTAGAAAAACTGTTTTTT. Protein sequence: CASSLAGQGALEKLFF.

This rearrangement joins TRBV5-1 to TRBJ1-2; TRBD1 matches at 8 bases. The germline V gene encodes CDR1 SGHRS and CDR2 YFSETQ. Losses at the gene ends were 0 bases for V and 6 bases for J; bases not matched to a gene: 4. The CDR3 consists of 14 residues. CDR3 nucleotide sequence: TGCGCCAGCAGCTTGGACGGACAGGGAGATGGCTACACCTTC. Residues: CASSLDGQGDGYTF. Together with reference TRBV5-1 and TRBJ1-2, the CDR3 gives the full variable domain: KAGVTQTPRYLIKTRGQQVTLSCSPISGHRSVSWYQQTPGQGLQFLFEYFSETQRNKGNFPGRFSGRQFSNSRSEMNVSTLELGDSALYLCASSLDGQGDGYTFGSGTRLTVV.

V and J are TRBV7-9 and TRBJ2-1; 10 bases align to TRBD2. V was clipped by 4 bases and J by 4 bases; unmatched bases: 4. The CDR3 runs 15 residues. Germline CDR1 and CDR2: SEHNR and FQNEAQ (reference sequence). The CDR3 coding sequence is TGTGCCAGCAGCTCCCGGACTAGCGGTTACAATGAGCAGTTCTTC. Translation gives CASSSRTSGYNEQFF.

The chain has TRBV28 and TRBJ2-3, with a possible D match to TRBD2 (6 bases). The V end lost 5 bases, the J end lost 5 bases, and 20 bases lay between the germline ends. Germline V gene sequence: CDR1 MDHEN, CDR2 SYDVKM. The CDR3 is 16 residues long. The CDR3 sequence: CASSPPRVAVLDTQYF. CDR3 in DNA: TGTGCCAGCAGTCCACCTCGGGTAGCGGTCCTAGATACGCAGTATTTT. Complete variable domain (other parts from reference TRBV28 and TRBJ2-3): DVKVTQSSRYLVKRTGEKVFLECVQDMDHENMFWYRQDPGLGLRLIYFSYDVKMKEKGDIPEGYSVSREKKERFSLILESASTNQTSMYLCASSPPRVAVLDTQYFGPGTRLTVL.

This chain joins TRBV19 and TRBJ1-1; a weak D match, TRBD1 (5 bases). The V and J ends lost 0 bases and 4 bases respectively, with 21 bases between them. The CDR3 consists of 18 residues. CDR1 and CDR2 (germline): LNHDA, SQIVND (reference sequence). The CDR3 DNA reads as TGTGCCAGTAGTATAGATCGACAGAGCGGGTTCGGAGGCACTGAAGCTTTCTTT. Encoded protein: CASSIDRQSGFGGTEAFF.

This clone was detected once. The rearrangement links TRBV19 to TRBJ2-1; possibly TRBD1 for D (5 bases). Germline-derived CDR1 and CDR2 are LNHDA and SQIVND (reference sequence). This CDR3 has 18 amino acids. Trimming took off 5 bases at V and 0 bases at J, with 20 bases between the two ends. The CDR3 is CASSDHPLTVSSYNEQFF. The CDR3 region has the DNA TGTGCCAGTAGTGACCACCCCTTGACAGTTTCCTCCTACAATGAGCAGTTCTTC.

The CDR3 loop is CASSYSQGTNQPQHF. In DNA, the CDR3 is TGTGCCAGCAGTTACTCACAGGGAACTAATCAGCCCCAGCATTTT. The V and J genes are TRBV6-5 and TRBJ1-5; weak D call: TRBD1 (6 bases). CDR1 is MNHEY and CDR2 is SVGAGI in the germline V gene. The V gene lost 0 bases and the J gene lost 4 bases, with 10 bases spanning the gap. CDR3 size: 15 residues.

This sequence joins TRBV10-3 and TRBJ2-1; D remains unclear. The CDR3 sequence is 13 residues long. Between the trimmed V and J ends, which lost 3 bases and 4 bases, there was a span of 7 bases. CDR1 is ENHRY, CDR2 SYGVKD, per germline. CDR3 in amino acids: CAISEPQYNEQFF. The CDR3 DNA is TGTGCCATCAGTGAACCCCAGTACAATGAGCAGTTCTTC.